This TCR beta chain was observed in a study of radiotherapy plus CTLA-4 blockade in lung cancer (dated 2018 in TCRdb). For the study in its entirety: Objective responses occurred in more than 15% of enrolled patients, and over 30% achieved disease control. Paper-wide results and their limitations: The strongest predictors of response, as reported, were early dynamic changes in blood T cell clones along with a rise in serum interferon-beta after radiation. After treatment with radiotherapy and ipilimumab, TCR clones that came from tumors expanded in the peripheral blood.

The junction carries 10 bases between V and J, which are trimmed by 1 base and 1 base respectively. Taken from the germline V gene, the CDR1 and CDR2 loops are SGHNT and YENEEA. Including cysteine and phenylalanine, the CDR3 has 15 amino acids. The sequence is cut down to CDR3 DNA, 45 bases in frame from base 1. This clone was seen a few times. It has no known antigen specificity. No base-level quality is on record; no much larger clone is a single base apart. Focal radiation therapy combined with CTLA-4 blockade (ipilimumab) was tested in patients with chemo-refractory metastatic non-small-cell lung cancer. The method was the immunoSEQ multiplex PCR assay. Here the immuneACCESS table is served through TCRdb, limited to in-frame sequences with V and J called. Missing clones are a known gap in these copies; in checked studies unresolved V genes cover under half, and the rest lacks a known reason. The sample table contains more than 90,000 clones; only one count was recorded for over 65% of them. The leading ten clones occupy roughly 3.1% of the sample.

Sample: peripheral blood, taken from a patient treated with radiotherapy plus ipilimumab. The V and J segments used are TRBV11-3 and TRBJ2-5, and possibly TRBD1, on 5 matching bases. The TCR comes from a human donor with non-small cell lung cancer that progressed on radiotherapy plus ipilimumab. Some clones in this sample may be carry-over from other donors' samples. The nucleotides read TGTGCCAGCAGCTTAGGTGCAGGGCCCCAAGAGACCCAGTACTTC. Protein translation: CASSLGAGPQETQYF.